This entry lists 14 T cell receptor beta chains sequenced from one sample in a study of beta chain features in type 1 diabetes. The whole isolated RNA underwent reverse transcription, so sequencing captured expressed TCRB transcripts. The data were produced by immunoSEQ multiplex PCR, yet TCRdb's version contains in-frame clones alone and is incomplete. The data show roughly 300,000 clones, 7.5% to 9% seen once. Sequenced input: central memory CD4+ T cells from blood. These receptors were taken from a woman aged 18-29 years in good health.

This chain links TRBV6-4 with TRBJ2-2, with TRBD1 matching over 7 bases. The junction had 9 bases not matched to a gene; V was cut back by 2 bases and J by 0 bases. CDR1 and CDR2 (germline): MRHNA, SNTAGT. The CDR3 is 18 residues long. CDR3 in amino acids: CASSDPAGGESNTGELFF. The CDR3 coding sequence is TGTGCCAGCAGTGACCCGGCAGGGGGAGAGTCGAACACCGGGGAGCTGTTTTTT.

This chain connects TRBV18 to TRBJ1-5; the D gene is possibly TRBD1 (5 bases). CDR1 and CDR2 (germline): KGHSH, LQKENI. The CDR3 is made up of 14 amino acids. V dropped 8 bases and J dropped 2 bases, with 13 bases sitting between them. The CDR3 loop is CASAQGFRNQPQHF. The CDR3 region has the DNA TGTGCCAGCGCGCAGGGTTTTCGCAATCAGCCCCAGCATTTT.

To note about this clone: Other DNA variants within this sample encode the same CDR3. The chain combines TRBV18 with TRBJ1-2; 9 nucleotides agree with TRBD1. The germline gives CDR1 KGHSH, CDR2 LQKENI. The ends lost 3 bases at V and 3 bases at J; junction bases unmatched: 2. The CDR3 has 14 amino acids. CDR3: CASSPRTGDYGYTF. The CDR3 DNA reads TGTGCCAGCTCACCGAGGACAGGGGACTATGGCTACACCTTC.

In its sample, this clone was seen a few times. The gene calls are TRBV10-3 and TRBJ1-4; 10 nucleotides agree with TRBD1. Trimming removed 4 bases from V and 7 bases from J; junction bases left unmatched: 3. This CDR3 is built from 14 residues. Germline-derived CDR1 and CDR2 are ENHRY and SYGVKD. CDR3 nucleotides: TGTGCCATCAGTGGACAGGGGGCTAGTGAAAAACTGTTTTTT. This translates into CAISGQGASEKLFF.

As to this clone: Being one base from a much bigger clone, this may be a read error. CDR3 protein: CASSLMDTQYF. DNA of the CDR3: TGTGCCAGCAGCTTAATGGATACGCAGTATTTT. This chain connects TRBV4-2 to TRBJ2-3; D remains ambiguous. Germline V gene lookup returns CDR1 LGHNA and CDR2 YNFKEQ. The CDR3 totals 11 residues. Trimming took off 5 bases at V and 6 bases at J, with 6 bases between the two ends.

This clone was detected a few times. CDR3 sequence: CASSQDPRTAFF. CDR3 nucleotides: TGTGCCAGCAGCCAAGATCCGAGGACGGCTTTCTTT. The genes are TRBV14 and TRBJ1-1, with D uncertain. Per the germline V gene, CDR1 is SGHDN and CDR2 is FVKESK. V lost 0 bases to trimming and J lost 11 bases, with 10 bases between them. This CDR3 region has 12 residues.

J is TRBJ2-7 and V is TRBV6-5, with D perhaps matching TRBD2 (5 bases). Germline V gene data show CDR1 as MNHEY and CDR2 as SVGAGI. This CDR3 is built from 12 residues. V was pared by 5 bases and J by 4 bases, with 9 bases between. CDR3 nucleotides: TGTGCCAGCAGTGGTCGGGGTTACGAGCAGTACTTC. Amino acids: CASSGRGYEQYF.

This clone was counted a few times. The chain has TRBV27 and TRBJ1-4; 9 bases align to TRBD1. This CDR3 comprises 14 residues. V gave up 3 bases and J gave up 8 bases; unmatched junction bases: 4. Germline lookup yields CDR1 MNHEY and CDR2 SMNVEV (reference sequence). The CDR3 nucleotides read TGTGCCAGCAGTTTGACAGGGGGAGGAGAAAAACTGTTTTTT. This translates into CASSLTGGGEKLFF.

In this sample, this clone turned up a few times. J is TRBJ2-2 and V is TRBV7-2; tentatively, D is TRBD1 (6 bases). V dropped 5 bases and J dropped 3 bases, with 10 bases sitting between them. CDR1 and CDR2 (germline): SGHTA, FQGNSA. CDR3 length: 14 amino acids. CDR3: CASSPGQYTGELFF. CDR3 nucleotides: TGTGCCAGCAGCCCCGGACAGTACACCGGGGAGCTGTTTTTT.

V gene TRBV11-2 combines with J gene TRBJ2-5; 11 bases are a match to TRBD2. The CDR3 contains 16 residues. Losses at the gene ends were 7 bases for V and 7 bases for J; bases not matched to a gene: 14. Germline CDR1 SGHAT, CDR2 FQNNGV. This CDR3 reads CASTARSSGRDGTQYF. The CDR3 DNA follows: TGTGCCAGCACGGCCCGGAGTAGCGGGAGGGACGGGACCCAGTACTTC.

The V and J genes are TRBV5-1 and TRBJ2-5; no clear D gene. The germline V gene encodes CDR1 SGHRS and CDR2 YFSETQ. The CDR3 loop spans 13 amino acids. V lost 4 bases to trimming and J lost 4 bases, with 11 bases between them. The CDR3 bases are TGCGCCAGCAGCCTGCTGGGTGCAGAGACCCAGTACTTC. It is translated as CASSLLGAETQYF.

The CDR3 loop reads CSAGGYNEQFF. The CDR3 nucleotides read TGCAGTGCTGGGGGGTACAATGAGCAGTTCTTC. This rearrangement joins TRBV20-1 to TRBJ2-1; a weak D match, TRBD2 (6 bases). CDR3 length: 11 residues. From germline, CDR1 is DFQATT and CDR2 SNEGSKA (reference sequence). Trimming took off 5 bases at V and 4 bases at J, with 6 bases between the two ends.

The genes are TRBV9 and TRBJ2-1, with 9 bases matching TRBD2. V was clipped by 0 bases and J by 8 bases; unmatched bases: 6. Germline lookup yields CDR1 SGDLS and CDR2 YYNGEE. The CDR3 runs to 15 residues. CDR3 bases: TGTGCCAGCAGCGTAGGGGTAGCGGGAGTATATGAGCAGTTCTTC. It codes for CASSVGVAGVYEQFF.

The chain employs TRBV6-1 and TRBJ2-7, with D maybe TRBD1 (6 bases). The CDR3 contains 13 residues. V lost 5 bases, J lost 12 bases, and 20 bases lay in between. Germline V gene lookup returns CDR1 MNHNS and CDR2 SASEGT. The CDR3 here is CASSHQRGQGLYF. The CDR3 nucleotides are TGTGCCAGCAGTCACCAAAGGGGACAAGGTCTGTACTTC.